This TCR beta chain was sequenced in a study of T cell changes during pregnancy in multiple sclerosis. Germline values: CDR1 GTSNPN, CDR2 SVGIG (reference sequence). This CDR3 comprises 14 residues. The V gene lost 0 bases and the J gene lost 3 bases, with 11 bases spanning the gap. Generated by immunoSEQ multiplex PCR, the TCRdb table keeps only in-frame clones and is missing some. This sample carries around 40,000 clones, more than 90% of them seen once, and the ten largest clones take about 0.5%. This receptor was obtained from a female donor in good health, enrolled as a control in a pregnancy study. Sequencing was performed on CD4+ T cells from peripheral blood mononuclear cells, taken in the second trimester of pregnancy. This chain uses TRBV30 with TRBJ2-5; D remains ambiguous. The DNA for the CDR3 is TGTGCCTGGAGTGTACAGACGCCAAAAGAGACCCAGTACTTC. This sequence encodes CAWSVQTPKETQYF.